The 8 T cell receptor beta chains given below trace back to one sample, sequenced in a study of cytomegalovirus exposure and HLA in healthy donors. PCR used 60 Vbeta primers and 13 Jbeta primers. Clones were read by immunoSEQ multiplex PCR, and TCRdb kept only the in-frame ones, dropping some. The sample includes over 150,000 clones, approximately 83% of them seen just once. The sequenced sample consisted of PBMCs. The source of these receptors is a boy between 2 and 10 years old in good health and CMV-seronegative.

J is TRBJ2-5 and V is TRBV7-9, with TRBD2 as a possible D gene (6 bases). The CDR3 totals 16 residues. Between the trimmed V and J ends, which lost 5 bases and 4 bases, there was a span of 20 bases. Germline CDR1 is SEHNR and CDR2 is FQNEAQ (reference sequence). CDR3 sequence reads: CASSRVGLRGSETQYF. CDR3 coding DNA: TGTGCCAGCAGCCGCGTGGGACTTAGGGGTTCAGAGACCCAGTACTTC.

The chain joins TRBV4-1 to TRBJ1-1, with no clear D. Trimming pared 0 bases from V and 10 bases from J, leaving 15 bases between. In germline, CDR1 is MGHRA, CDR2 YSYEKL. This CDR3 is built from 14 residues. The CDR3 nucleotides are TGCGCCAGCAGCCAAGATCAGGAAGTTTACCGAGCTTTCTTT. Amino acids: CASSQDQEVYRAFF.

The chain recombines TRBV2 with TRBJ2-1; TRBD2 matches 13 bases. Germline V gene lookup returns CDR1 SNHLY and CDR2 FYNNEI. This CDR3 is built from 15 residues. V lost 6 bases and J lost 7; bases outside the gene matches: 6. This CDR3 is CASRGLAGKRNEQFF. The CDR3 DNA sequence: TGTGCCAGCAGGGGACTAGCGGGAAAGAGGAATGAGCAGTTCTTC. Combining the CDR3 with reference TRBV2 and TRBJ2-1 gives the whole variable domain EPEVTQTPSHQVTQMGQEVILRCVPISNHLYFYWYRQILGQKVEFLVSFYNNEISEKSEIFDDQFSVERPDGSNFTLKIRSTKLEDSAMYFCASRGLAGKRNEQFFGPGTRLTVL.

DNA for the CDR3: TGTGCCAGCAGTTTAGGGGGAGGCACTGAAGCTTTCTTT. Amino acids: CASSLGGGTEAFF. The chain has TRBV27 and TRBJ1-1; maybe TRBD1 (5 bases). Germline assignment: CDR1 MNHEY and CDR2 SMNVEV (reference sequence). The CDR3 runs 13 residues. Trimming removed 2 bases from V and 4 bases from J, with 8 bases in between.

This CDR3 reads CASSNRQNANTGELFF. CDR3 sequence (DNA): TGTGCCAGCAGTAATCGACAGAATGCGAACACCGGGGAGCTGTTTTTT. V usage is TRBV11-2 and J usage is TRBJ2-2, with TRBD1 as a possible D gene (5 bases). Trimming removed 6 bases at V and 0 bases at J, with 14 bases between. Germline values: CDR1 SGHAT, CDR2 FQNNGV. This CDR3 region has 16 residues.

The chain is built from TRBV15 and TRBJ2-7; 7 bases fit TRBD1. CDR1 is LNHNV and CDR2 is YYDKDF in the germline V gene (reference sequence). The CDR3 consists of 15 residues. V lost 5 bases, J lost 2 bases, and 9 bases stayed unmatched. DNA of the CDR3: TGTGCCACCAGCGGAAACCGGGACAGCCCCTACGAGCAGTACGTC. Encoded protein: CATSGNRDSPYEQYV.

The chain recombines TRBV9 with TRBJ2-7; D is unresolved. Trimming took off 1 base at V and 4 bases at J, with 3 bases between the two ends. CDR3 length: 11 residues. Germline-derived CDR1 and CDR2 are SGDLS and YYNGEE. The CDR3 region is CASSVLYEQYF. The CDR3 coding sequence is TGTGCCAGCAGCGTACTATACGAGCAGTACTTC.

The DNA for the CDR3 is TGTGCCAGCAGCCAGGGGTACTACACTGAAGCTTTCTTT. It yields the protein CASSQGYYTEAFF. The V and J genes are TRBV6-6 and TRBJ1-1; weak D call: TRBD1 (6 bases). CDR3 length: 13 amino acids. V was trimmed by 6 bases and J by 3 bases, leaving 11 bases between them. Germline V gives CDR1 MNHNY, CDR2 SVGAGI (reference sequence).